This TCR beta chain derives from a study of T cell responses to AZD1222 COVID-19 vaccine. General study points: Only a handful of people who got AZD1222 tested seropositive at baseline. Vaccine-associated CD4 TCRs spanned spike, dominant at 160-218 and 743-854.

Here immunoSEQ multiplex PCR was the method, and the copy in TCRdb shows in-frame clones only, minus some. The repertoire holds about 200,000 clones, with 85% to 95% as singletons. Details on this clone: Antigen specificity is unknown.

The TCR was taken from an adult in good health. The sequencing used peripheral blood, collected on day 0 of AZD1222 vaccination.

CDR3 sequence reads: CASSLNLAGGGRNEQFF. CDR3 nucleotide sequence: TGTGCCAGCAGCTTAAACCTAGCGGGGGGCGGGAGGAATGAGCAGTTCTTC. This chain uses TRBV7-2 with TRBJ2-1; 11 nucleotides align to TRBD2. The CDR3 spans 17 residues. J gave up 7 bases and V 2 bases, and 10 bases lay outside the gene matches. Germline V gives CDR1 SGHTA, CDR2 FQGNSA.